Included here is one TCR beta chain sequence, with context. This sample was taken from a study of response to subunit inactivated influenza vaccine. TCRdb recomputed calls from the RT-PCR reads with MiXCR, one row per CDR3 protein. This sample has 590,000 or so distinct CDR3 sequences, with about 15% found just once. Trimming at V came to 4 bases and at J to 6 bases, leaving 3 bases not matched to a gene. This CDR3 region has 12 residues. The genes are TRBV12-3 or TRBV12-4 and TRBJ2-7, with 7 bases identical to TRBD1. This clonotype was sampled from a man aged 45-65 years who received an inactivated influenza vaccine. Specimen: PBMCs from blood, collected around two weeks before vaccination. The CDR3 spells CASSSGQTEQYF. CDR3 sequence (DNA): TGTGCCAGCAGTTCGGGACAGACCGAGCAGTACTTC.